This T cell receptor (beta chain) is drawn from a study of blood T cell repertoires in COVID-19 (dated by TCRdb to 2020 to 2021). Regarding the research as a whole: The collaborator samples originated in the United States, Italy and Spain and spanned the acute and convalescent phases of COVID-19. Nearly every sample came with metadata listing a de-identified subject ID, COVID-19 status, age in years and sex. The prospective study material was composed of cDNA or gDNA derived from T cells, B-cell-depleted T cells, or PBMCs. Where available, HLA class I and class II types were taken from metadata supplied by the sample provider and were not determined by assay-based typing. Deeply sampled blood TCRbeta repertoires from subjects exposed to, actively infected with, or recovered from COVID-19 were included in the dataset. The samples were drawn from the first 160 participants of the ongoing ImmuneRACE study and from over 950 subjects provided by 6 global collaborators. The repertoires were made available in a free public database intended to serve as a resource for research on the immune response to SARS-CoV-2. Study-wide conclusions, independent of this receptor: How much clinical and demographic metadata was included differed by source and by participant, and the metadata was provided uncurated.

The immunoSEQ Assay, a bias-controlled multiplex PCR, was used to amplify TCRbeta CDR3 regions from genomic DNA. The original pipeline was this. Nucleated cell counts per sample were estimated from amplification of reference gene primers within the assay. To quantify the absolute abundance of each unique TCRbeta CDR3 rearrangement, sequence reads were collapsed and filtered. For each sample, productive Simpson clonality was calculated as the square root of Simpson's diversity index over productive rearrangements. Held by TCRdb, this immuneACCESS table contains in-frame sequences only and omits some clones. Under half of the omission traces to an unresolved V gene where checked; the cause of the rest is unknown. V, J and clone size derive from that table, while D and trimming were established from the DNA sequence. Within this sample are some 210,000 clones, with around four fifths of them counted one time only. About 7.3% of the sample is taken by the ten largest.

Details on this clone: Its binding antigen is unknown. The sample holds no much larger clone one base away, and base qualities are not on file.

Collaborating institutions collected whole blood in K2EDTA tubes following their own protocols. For TCRbeta analysis, collaborators shipped samples in one of three forms: frozen whole blood, isolated PBMCs, or DNA extracted from either of those sample types. V lost 1 base and J lost 4 bases; the stretch between them is 10 bases long. Counted from cysteine to phenylalanine, this CDR3 has 15 amino acids. Of the read, only the CDR3 DNA is kept; its 45 bases are in frame from base 1. CDR1 is given as SGHTA and CDR2 as FQGNSA, both from the germline V gene. The source is a woman aged 45-60 years with active or convalescent COVID-19. The sequencing input was peripheral blood. The V and J genes are TRBV7-2 and TRBJ2-2; no D gene call is confident. Here the CDR3 is given as CASSLGLFLTGELFF. The sequenced DNA: TGTGCCAGCAGCTTAGGTCTTTTCCTCACCGGGGAGCTGTTTTTT.